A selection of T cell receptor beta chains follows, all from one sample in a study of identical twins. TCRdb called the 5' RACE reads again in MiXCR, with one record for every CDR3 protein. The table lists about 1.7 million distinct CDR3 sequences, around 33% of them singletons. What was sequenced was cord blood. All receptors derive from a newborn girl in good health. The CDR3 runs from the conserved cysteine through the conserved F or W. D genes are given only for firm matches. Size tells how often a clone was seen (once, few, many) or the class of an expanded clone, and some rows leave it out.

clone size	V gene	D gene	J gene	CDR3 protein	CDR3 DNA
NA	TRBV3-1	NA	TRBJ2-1	CASSPRSPTYNEQFF	TGTGCCAGCAGCCCCCGGAGCCCCACCTACAATGAGCAGTTCTTC
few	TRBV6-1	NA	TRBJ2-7	CASSEGGRPTYEQYF	TGTGCCAGCAGTGAAGGGGGTAGACCTACCTACGAGCAGTACTTC
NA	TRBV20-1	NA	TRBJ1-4	CSAGGVNEKLFF	TGCAGTGCTGGGGGGGTTAATGAAAAACTGTTTTTT
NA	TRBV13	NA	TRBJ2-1	CASSLRLYEQFF	TGTGCCAGCAGCTTAAGATTGTATGAGCAGTTCTTC
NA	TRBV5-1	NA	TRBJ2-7	CASSAEGLGAGEQYF	TGCGCCAGCAGCGCCGAGGGGCTAGGGGCTGGGGAGCAGTACTTC
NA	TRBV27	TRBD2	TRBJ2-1	CASSLGLFRREGPSNEQFF	TGTGCCAGCAGTTTAGGCCTCTTCCGGCGGGAGGGCCCTAGCAATGAGCAGTTCTTC
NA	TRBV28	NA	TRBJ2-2	CASSLFSLATGELFF	TGTGCCAGCAGTTTATTTTCCCTAGCCACCGGGGAGCTGTTTTTT
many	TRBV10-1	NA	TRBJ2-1	CASSERGFYEQFF	TGCGCCAGCAGTGAACGGGGGTTCTATGAGCAGTTCTTC
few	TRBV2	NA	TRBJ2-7	CASSEMNEQYF	TGTGCCAGCAGTGAAATGAACGAGCAGTACTTC
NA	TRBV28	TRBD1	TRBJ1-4	CATNPRDRGWTNEKLFF	TGTGCCACCAACCCCCGGGACAGGGGATGGACTAATGAAAAACTGTTTTTT
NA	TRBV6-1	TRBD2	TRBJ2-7	CASSATSGRAHNEQYF	TGTGCCAGCAGTGCAACTAGCGGGAGGGCCCACAATGAGCAGTACTTC
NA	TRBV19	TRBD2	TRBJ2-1	CASSIPTSGGNNEQFF	TGTGCCAGTAGTATCCCGACTAGCGGGGGGAACAATGAGCAGTTCTTC
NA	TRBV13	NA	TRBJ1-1	CASSEARRLGGAFF	TGTGCCAGCAGCGAAGCCCGGCGTTTGGGGGGAGCTTTCTTT
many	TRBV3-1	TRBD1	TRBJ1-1	CASSRRTGVNTEAFF	TGTGCCAGCAGCCGGAGGACAGGGGTGAACACTGAAGCTTTCTTT
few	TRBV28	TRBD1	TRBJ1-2	CASSLWTGGKGYTF	TGTGCCAGCAGTTTATGGACAGGGGGCAAAGGCTACACCTTC
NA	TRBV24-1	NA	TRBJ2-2	CATSPPGSGELFF	TGTGCCACCAGTCCCCCAGGTTCCGGGGAGCTGTTTTTT
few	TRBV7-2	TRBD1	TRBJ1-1	CASSIRDRGRTEAFF	TGTGCCAGCAGCATCCGGGACAGGGGGCGAACTGAAGCTTTCTTT
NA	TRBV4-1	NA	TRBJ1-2	CASSQDVLNYGYTF	TGCGCCAGCAGCCAAGACGTATTAAACTATGGCTACACCTTC
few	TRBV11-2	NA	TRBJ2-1	CASSLITGGASYNEQFF	TGTGCCAGCAGTCTAATAACGGGGGGCGCTTCCTACAATGAGCAGTTCTTC
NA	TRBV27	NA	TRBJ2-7	CASSLSRGGNEQYF	TGTGCCAGCAGCTTGTCCAGGGGAGGTAACGAGCAGTACTTC
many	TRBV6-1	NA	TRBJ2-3	CASRFTDTQYF	TGTGCCAGCAGGTTCACAGATACGCAGTATTTT
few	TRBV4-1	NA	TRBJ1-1	CASSQEMGMNTEAFF	TGCGCCAGCAGCCAAGAAATGGGGATGAACACTGAAGCTTTCTTT
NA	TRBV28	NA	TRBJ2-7	CASSFGGTNYEQYF	TGTGCCAGCAGTTTTGGGGGCACCAACTACGAGCAGTACTTC
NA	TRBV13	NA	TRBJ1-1	CASSSRGAGAFF	TGTGCCAGCAGCTCCAGGGGCGCTGGAGCTTTCTTT
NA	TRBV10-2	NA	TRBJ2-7	CASSESARFNEQYF	TGCGCCAGCAGTGAGTCAGCCAGGTTCAATGAGCAGTACTTC
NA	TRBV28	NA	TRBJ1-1	CASTRSGGYTEAFF	TGTGCCAGCACCCGGTCTGGGGGATACACTGAAGCTTTCTTT
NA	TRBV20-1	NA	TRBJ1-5	CSASPDSSNQPQHF	TGCAGTGCTAGCCCGGACAGTAGCAATCAGCCCCAGCATTTT
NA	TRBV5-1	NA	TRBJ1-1	CASSLAEQNTEAFF	TGCGCCAGCAGCTTGGCCGAGCAGAACACTGAAGCTTTCTTT
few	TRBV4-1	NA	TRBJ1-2	CASSQAAAYGYTF	TGCGCCAGCAGCCAAGCAGCAGCCTATGGCTACACCTTC
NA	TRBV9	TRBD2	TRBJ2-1	CASSVRGLDGNEQFF	TGTGCCAGCAGCGTAAGGGGACTAGATGGAAATGAGCAGTTCTTC
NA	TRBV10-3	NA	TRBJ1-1	CAISERQGQLLNTEAFF	TGTGCCATCAGTGAGCGACAAGGACAACTCTTGAACACTGAAGCTTTCTTT
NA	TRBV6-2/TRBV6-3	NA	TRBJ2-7	CASSYSTTSYEQYF	TGTGCCAGCAGTTACTCGACCACATCCTACGAGCAGTACTTC
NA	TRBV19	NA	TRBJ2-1	CASSSIQMTGAMTNEQFF	TGTGCCAGTAGTTCAATTCAGATGACAGGCGCCATGACGAATGAGCAGTTCTTC
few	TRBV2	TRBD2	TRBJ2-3	CASARGSADTQYF	TGTGCCAGCGCGCGGGGGAGCGCAGATACGCAGTATTTT
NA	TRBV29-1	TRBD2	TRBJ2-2	CGVEVLAGRTGELFF	TGCGGCGTTGAAGTACTAGCGGGGCGCACCGGGGAGCTGTTTTTT
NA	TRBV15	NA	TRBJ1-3	CATSRDPSQGGNTIYF	TGTGCCACCAGCAGAGATCCGTCTCAGGGTGGAAACACCATATATTTT
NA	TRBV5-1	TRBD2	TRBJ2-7	CASSPGLAFIYEQYF	TGCGCCAGCAGCCCCGGACTAGCGTTCATCTATGAGCAGTACTTC
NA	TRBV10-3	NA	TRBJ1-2	CAISEGVGNYGYTF	TGTGCCATCAGTGAGGGGGTCGGAAACTATGGCTACACCTTC
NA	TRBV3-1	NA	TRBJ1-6	CASSPDSDSPLHF	TGTGCCAGCAGCCCGGACAGTGATTCACCCCTCCACTTT
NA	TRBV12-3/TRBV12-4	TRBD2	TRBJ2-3	CASSLLAVGTDMQYF	TGTGCCAGCAGTCTACTAGCGGTGGGAACAGATATGCAGTATTTC
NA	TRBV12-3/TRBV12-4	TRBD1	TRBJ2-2	CASSLKTGGTGELFF	TGTGCCAGCAGTTTAAAGACAGGGGGCACCGGGGAGCTGTTTTTT
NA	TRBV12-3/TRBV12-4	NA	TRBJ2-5	CASSLRLDMGNEQYF	TGTGCCAGCAGTTTACGACTAGACATGGGCAATGAGCAGTACTTC